This TCR beta chain emerged from a study of blood T cell repertoires in COVID-19. Trimming cost V 7 bases and J 10 bases; bases outside gene matches: 14. The CDR3 length is 16 residues. Germline CDR1 and CDR2: SNHLY and FYNNEI. The authors' processing: For nucleated cells, counts were estimated from reference gene primer amplification. Produced via immunoSEQ multiplex PCR; TCRdb's table is partial and in-frame only. That table furnishes V, J and clone size, whereas the DNA furnished D and trimming. The sample lists some 240,000 clones; 80% to 90% were seen once. Sample: peripheral blood. The sequence derives from a woman aged 40 to 50 who had recovered from COVID-19. The chain carries TRBV2 and TRBJ1-6; TRBD1 agrees at 9 bases. DNA for the CDR3: TGTGCCAGCATACGAACCCCCGGGACAGGGAACTCACCCCTCCACTTT. It is translated as CASIRTPGTGNSPLHF.